A single sample gave rise to the 30 T cell receptor beta chains below, sequenced in a study of shared clonotypes between healthy human individuals. Clones were sequenced by immunoSEQ multiplex PCR, and TCRdb holds only the in-frame ones, with some missing. The table records about 490,000 clones, approximately 84% of them present only once. Specimen: PBMCs. The receptor set was obtained from a woman between 35 and 50 years old in good health. Some clones in this sample may be carry-over from other donors' samples.

This chain uses TRBV18 with TRBJ2-5; D unresolved. The CDR3 spans 12 residues. In germline, CDR1 is KGHSH, CDR2 LQKENI. The ends were cut back, 5 bases at V and 2 bases at J, with 6 bases in the middle. CDR3 DNA: TGTGCCAGCTCAGATTGGCAAGAGACCCAGTACTTC. Its protein is CASSDWQETQYF.

V and J are TRBV7-2 and TRBJ2-2, with 10 bases fitting TRBD2. This CDR3 is 17 amino acids long. The junction had 12 bases not matched to a gene; V was cut back by 4 bases and J by 7 bases. CDR1 SGHTA and CDR2 FQGNSA come from the germline V gene. In DNA, the CDR3 is TGTGCCAGCAGCTCTCGTGGGCTAGCGGGGGCGGGCGGGGAGCTGTTTTTT. Amino acids: CASSSRGLAGAGGELFF.

About this clone: A far larger clone is only one base removed, so a read error is likely. Other DNA variants within this sample encode the same CDR3. The chain employs TRBV11-2 and TRBJ1-1; TRBD1 might be the D (6 bases). This CDR3 comprises 13 residues. In germline, CDR1 is SGHAT, CDR2 FQNNGV. CDR3 in amino acids: CACGEQGNTEAFF. The CDR3 bases are TGCGCCTGCGGGGAACAGGGTAACACTGAAGCTTTCTTT.

V gene TRBV10-2 combines with J gene TRBJ2-7; 14 nucleotides match TRBD2. V was clipped by 4 bases and J by 3 bases; unmatched bases: 11. The CDR3 sequence is 18 residues long. CDR1 WSHSY and CDR2 SAAADI come from the germline V gene. In nucleotides, the CDR3 is TGCGCCAGCAGTGGCCCAGGACTAGCGGGAGGCCTACTCTACGAGCAGTACTTC. It encodes CASSGPGLAGGLLYEQYF.

For this clone: It differs at one base from a far larger clone, so likely a read error. The same CDR3 also results from other DNA sequences found in this sample. The V gene is TRBV6-5, the J gene TRBJ2-7; TRBD1 is a possible D gene (5 bases). This CDR3 comprises 15 residues. Trimming took off 2 bases at V and 4 bases at J, with 15 bases between the two ends. Looked up from germline, CDR1 is MNHEY and CDR2 is SVGAGI. As DNA, the CDR3 is TGTGCCAGCAGTTACGGAACAGGTAACCTATACGAGCAGTACTTC. Its translation: CASSYGTGNLYEQYF.

The rearrangement uses TRBV7-2 and TRBJ1-4; TRBD1 matches 7 bases. The CDR3 spans 15 residues. V lost 7 bases to trimming and J lost 7 bases; unmatched junction nucleotides: 12. In germline, CDR1 is SGHTA, CDR2 FQGNSA. CDR3 region: CASNLQTGLGEKLFF. CDR3 DNA sequence: TGTGCCAGCAACTTGCAGACAGGGTTAGGTGAAAAACTGTTTTTT.

The J gene is TRBJ1-2, the V gene TRBV9; the D gene is possibly TRBD1 (5 bases). Germline values: CDR1 SGDLS, CDR2 YYNGEE. This CDR3 has 16 residues. V lost 3 bases and J 4 bases, leaving 19 bases between the germline ends. CDR3 nucleotide sequence: TGTGCCAGCAGCGGGCACCCTGGACATCCCTCCTATGGCTACACCTTC. It translates to CASSGHPGHPSYGYTF.

The chain employs TRBV29-1 and TRBJ2-7, with 7 bases identical to TRBD1. The J segment lost 2 bases and the V segment lost 4 bases, leaving 5 bases of the junction unmatched. Germline CDR1 is SQVTM and CDR2 is ANQGSEA. CDR3 length: 13 amino acids. CDR3 residues: CSVAGTVTYEQYF. The DNA for the CDR3 is TGCAGCGTTGCCGGGACAGTAACCTACGAGCAGTACTTC.

The V call is TRBV4-2, the J call TRBJ1-5; TRBD1 matches at 7 bases. J lost 6 bases, V lost 0 bases, and 11 bases had no gene match. The CDR3 runs 17 residues. Per germline, CDR1 LGHNA and CDR2 YNFKEQ. The CDR3 bases are TGTGCCAGCAGCCAAGATATCGGCCAGGGGGTCGTTCAGCCCCAGCATTTT. Amino acids: CASSQDIGQGVVQPQHF.

This clone was seen just once. The chain links TRBV7-8 to TRBJ2-3; D not certain. V was pared by 4 bases and J by 5 bases, with 10 bases between. From germline, CDR1 is SGHVS and CDR2 FQNEAQ. This CDR3 is 13 amino acids long. CDR3 nucleotides: TGTGCCAGCAGCTCAAACCCCCTAGATACGCAGTATTTT. Its translation: CASSSNPLDTQYF. Drawing the rest from reference TRBV7-8 and TRBJ2-3, the complete variable domain is GAGVSQSPRYKVAKRGQDVALRCDPISGHVSLFWYQQALGQGPEFLTYFQNEAQLDKSGLPSDRFFAERPEGSVSTLKIQRTQQEDSAVYLCASSSNPLDTQYFGPGTRLTVL.

The chain links TRBV7-9 to TRBJ2-5; D may match TRBD1 or TRBD2 (5 bases each). The CDR3 has 11 amino acids. Trimming removed 6 bases from V and 11 bases from J, with 13 bases in between. The germline V gene encodes CDR1 SEHNR and CDR2 FQNEAQ (reference sequence). The CDR3 loop is CASSPGRWQYF. The CDR3 nucleotides read TGTGCCAGCAGTCCGGGACGATGGCAGTACTTC.

The CDR3 nucleotides are TGTGCCAGCAGCCGCATGGGAGGGTTCTACAATGAGCAGTTCTTC. It yields the protein CASSRMGGFYNEQFF. This chain joins TRBV5-6 and TRBJ2-1; the match to TRBD2 covers 7 bases. The junction had 7 bases not matched to a gene; V was cut back by 4 bases and J by 3 bases. CDR3 length: 15 residues. The germline gives CDR1 SGHDT, CDR2 YYEEEE.

Turning to this clone: This same CDR3 is encoded by further DNA sequences in the sample. The chain links TRBV28 to TRBJ2-7; D perhaps matches TRBD1 (6 bases). The CDR3 runs 14 residues. The germline CDR1 and CDR2 sequences are MDHEN and SYDVKM. V was cut by 3 bases and J by 0 bases, with 9 bases left in between. CDR3: CASSFKGVSYEQYF. CDR3 nucleotides: TGTGCCAGCAGTTTTAAGGGGGTCTCCTACGAGCAGTACTTC. Complete variable domain (other parts from reference TRBV28 and TRBJ2-7): DVKVTQSSRYLVKRTGEKVFLECVQDMDHENMFWYRQDPGLGLRLIYFSYDVKMKEKGDIPEGYSVSREKKERFSLILESASTNQTSMYLCASSFKGVSYEQYFGPGTRLTVT.

As for this clone: Since a far larger clone is one base different, this is likely a read error. In the same sample, other DNA sequences code for this CDR3. The rearrangement joins TRBV6-5 to TRBJ2-7; unclear D gene. Germline V gives CDR1 MNHEY, CDR2 SVGAGI. The length of the CDR3 is 13 residues. The CDR3 sequence: CASSYPPTGEQYF. The DNA for the CDR3 is TGTGCCAGCAGTTACCCCCCTACGGGCGAGCAGTACTTT.

As regards this clone: Since a far larger clone is one base different, this is likely a read error. This CDR3 reads CASSLAGGNEQLF. The CDR3 nucleotides read TGTGCCAGCAGTTTGGCAGGGGGTAATGAGCAGCTCTTC. The gene calls are TRBV27 and TRBJ2-1; 7 bases align to TRBD1. The length of the CDR3 is 13 residues. Per germline, CDR1 MNHEY and CDR2 SMNVEV (reference sequence).

V gene TRBV18 combines with J gene TRBJ2-6; D is undetermined. Looked up from germline, CDR1 is KGHSH and CDR2 is LQKENI. The CDR3 length is 17 residues. V lost 2 bases and J lost 0, with 11 bases in between. The CDR3 reads CASSPGVPHSGANVLTF. In DNA, the CDR3 is TGTGCCAGCTCACCAGGGGTCCCCCACTCTGGGGCCAACGTCCTGACTTTC.

As for this clone: A read error is the likely source, as a far larger clone sits one nucleotide away. This sample includes further DNA sequences coding for the same CDR3. CDR3 loop: CASSQGGTLSTEAFF. The CDR3 nucleotides are TGTGCCAGCAGCCAAGGAGGCACCCTGAGCACTGAAGCTTTCTTT. The genes are TRBV4-2 and TRBJ1-1; D remains unclear. CDR3 length equals 15 residues. Germline lookup yields CDR1 LGHNA and CDR2 YNFKEQ. V was trimmed by 1 base and J by 4 bases, leaving 13 bases between them.

This sequence joins TRBV5-1 and TRBJ2-7, with D perhaps TRBD1 or TRBD2 (6 bases each). This CDR3 is 14 amino acids long. V was shortened by 0 bases and J by 7 bases, with 14 bases between the two germline ends. CDR1 and CDR2 from the germline V gene are SGHRS and YFSETQ. CDR3 protein: CASSLDSGALEQYF. CDR3 coding DNA: TGCGCCAGCAGCTTGGATTCGGGGGCACTGGAGCAGTACTTC.

The chain has TRBV20-1 and TRBJ2-7; possible D gene TRBD1, 5 bases. The V gene's germline CDR1 is DFQATT and CDR2 SNEGSKA (reference sequence). This CDR3 has 10 residues. This CDR3 is CSLGVHEQYF. The CDR3 region has the DNA TGCAGCTTAGGGGTCCACGAGCAGTACTTC.

This chain joins TRBV29-1 and TRBJ1-2; a possible D gene is TRBD1 (6 bases). Per germline, CDR1 SQVTM and CDR2 ANQGSEA. The CDR3 runs to 16 residues. Trimming stripped 1 base from V and 0 bases from J, with 15 bases between. The CDR3 nucleotides read TGCAGCGTTGAAGTCACCGGGACAAGGGCTAACTATGGCTACACCTTC. This translates into CSVEVTGTRANYGYTF.

This clone has more than one count but fewer than ten. The V gene is TRBV7-9, the J gene TRBJ1-4; TRBD1 matches 10 bases. The CDR3 runs 16 residues. Germline V gene data show CDR1 as SEHNR and CDR2 as FQNEAQ (reference sequence). V lost 3 bases, J lost 3 bases, and 4 bases stayed unmatched. CDR3 region: CASSFRTGGANEKLFF. The DNA for the CDR3 is TGTGCCAGCAGCTTTAGGACAGGGGGAGCTAATGAAAAACTGTTTTTT.

The sample holds a few counts of this clone. V is TRBV6-1 and J is TRBJ1-4; 7 nucleotides match TRBD1. Trimming at V came to 8 bases and at J to 6 bases, leaving 6 bases not matched to a gene. The CDR3 sequence is 13 residues long. Germline lookup yields CDR1 MNHNS and CDR2 SASEGT. The CDR3 region is CASATGRDEKLFF. Written as DNA, the CDR3 is TGTGCCAGCGCGACAGGGAGGGATGAAAAACTGTTTTTT.

As regards this clone: A far larger clone is one nucleotide away, so this likely arose from a read error. The chain is built from TRBV4-3 and TRBJ2-2, with D possibly called TRBD1 or TRBD2 (5 bases each). Germline V gene sequence: CDR1 LGHNA, CDR2 YSLEER. Between the trimmed V and J ends, which lost 6 bases and 3 bases, there was a span of 17 bases. The CDR3 sequence is 16 residues long. CDR3 nucleotides: TGCGCCAGCAGACCACTCCCGGGACCTCACACCGGGGAGCTGTTTTTT. Amino acids: CASRPLPGPHTGELFF.

This clone showed up just a few times. The chain couples TRBV7-9 to TRBJ2-2; 10 bases agree with TRBD2. Germline V lookup: CDR1 SEHNR, CDR2 FQNEAQ (reference sequence). The CDR3 is made up of 18 amino acids. The V gene end was trimmed by 5 bases and the J gene end by 1 base; junction bases not matched to a gene: 10. CDR3 nucleotides: TGTGCCAGCAGCCGGTCATTCGGACTAGCGGAGAACACCGGGGAGCTGTTTTTT. It yields the protein CASSRSFGLAENTGELFF.

The chain links TRBV6-1 to TRBJ1-5, with unresolved D. Germline CDR1 reads MNHNS; CDR2 reads SASEGT. This CDR3 region has 14 residues. V was trimmed by 2 bases and J by 2 bases, leaving 7 bases between them. DNA of the CDR3: TGTGCCAGCAGTGAACGACTCGGCAATCAGCCCCAGCATTTT. As protein: CASSERLGNQPQHF.

The V gene is TRBV6-1, the J gene TRBJ2-5, with 9 nucleotides matching TRBD1. The CDR3 is made up of 15 amino acids. Trimming took 6 bases from V and 1 from J; bases not matched to a gene: 6. The germline CDR1 and CDR2 sequences are MNHNS and SASEGT. CDR3 sequence (DNA): TGTGCCAGCAGAGGCGGGACAGGGCCCCAAGAGACCCAGTACTTC. It translates to CASRGGTGPQETQYF.

The genes are TRBV5-1 and TRBJ2-7; TRBD2 aligns across 8 bases. With 4 bases clipped from V and 6 bases from J, the junction kept 21 bases outside the gene matches. The germline gives CDR1 SGHRS, CDR2 YFSETQ. This CDR3 region has 18 residues. DNA of the CDR3: TGCGCCAGCAGCATCGTTAGCGGGACGACGGGTACAGTCTTCGAGCAGTACTTC. Amino acid sequence: CASSIVSGTTGTVFEQYF.

Points on this clone: A read error likely explains this, since a far larger clone differs by one base. The chain links TRBV29-1 to TRBJ1-2, with 7 nucleotides matching TRBD1. Losses at the gene ends were 6 bases for V and 3 bases for J; bases not matched to a gene: 13. The V gene's germline CDR1 is SQVTM and CDR2 ANQGSEA. The length of the CDR3 is 15 residues. As DNA, the CDR3 is TGCAGCGTCCCTGTAACAGGGGACATCTACTATGGCTACACCTTC. It yields the protein CSVPVTGDIYYGYTF.

The chain recombines TRBV19 with TRBJ2-7; D is ambiguous. Germline V lookup: CDR1 LNHDA, CDR2 SQIVND (reference sequence). The V gene lost 4 bases and the J gene lost 1 base, with 11 bases spanning the gap. The CDR3 is 14 residues long. Here the CDR3 reads CASSRGFQSYEQYF. CDR3 in DNA: TGTGCCAGTAGTAGAGGTTTTCAGTCCTACGAGCAGTACTTC.

Note on this clone: A far larger clone is off by one base, so a read error is likely. The gene calls are TRBV6-6 and TRBJ1-2, with a tentative D call TRBD1 (5 bases). The CDR3 runs to 15 residues. Looked up from germline, CDR1 is MNHNY and CDR2 is SVGAGI (reference sequence). The CDR3 DNA reads as TGTGCCAGCAGGCACACCGGGGCTTCTAACTATTGCTACACCTTC. It yields the protein CASRHTGASNYCYTF.